The 9 T cell receptor beta chains below come from one sample, sequenced in a study of blood T cell repertoires in COVID-19. Data came from immunoSEQ multiplex PCR; TCRdb stores just in-frame clones and leaves some out. Of a few hundred thousand clones in the sample, just under 90% are singletons; the top ten hold around 9.3%. The sequencing input was PBMCs or T cells enriched from blood (not recorded which). The receptors stem from a woman in her forties or fifties who had recovered from COVID-19.

V is TRBV10-2 and J is TRBJ2-2; 11 bases are a match to TRBD2. With V trimmed by 2 bases and J by 7 bases, 9 bases remained unmatched. The germline V gene has CDR1 WSHSY and CDR2 SAAADI. This CDR3 has 17 residues. CDR3 in DNA: TGCGCCAGCAGTGAGCGTCGACTAGCGGGGTTTGGCGGGGAGCTGTTTTTT. Translated: CASSERRLAGFGGELFF.

This clone was observed once. The genes are TRBV6-5 and TRBJ1-1; 7 bases fit TRBD1. In germline, CDR1 is MNHEY, CDR2 SVGAGI. The CDR3 spans 14 residues. The J segment lost 0 bases and the V segment lost 5 bases, leaving 3 bases of the junction unmatched. This chain's CDR3 is CASSRGQMNTEAFF. The CDR3 DNA follows: TGTGCCAGCAGTCGGGGACAGATGAACACTGAAGCTTTCTTT.

Here the CDR3 reads CASSPGSPGTEAFF. CDR3 in DNA: TGTGCCAGCAGCCCAGGATCCCCTGGGACTGAAGCTTTCTTT. The J gene is TRBJ1-1, the V gene TRBV6-5; D is ambiguous. Germline lookup yields CDR1 MNHEY and CDR2 SVGAGI. V lost 6 bases and J lost 5, with 16 bases in between. The CDR3 loop spans 14 amino acids.

The rearrangement joins TRBV12-5 to TRBJ1-5; the match to TRBD1 covers 9 bases. The germline gives CDR1 LGHNT, CDR2 FRNRAP. With 7 bases clipped from V and 15 bases from J, the junction kept 13 bases outside the gene matches. The CDR3 length is 13 residues. The CDR3 DNA reads as TGTGCTAGTGCCCCGGACAGGGGCCCAGTCGGGCATTTT. The encoded protein is CASAPDRGPVGHF. The full variable domain, completed using reference TRBV12-5 and TRBJ1-5, is DARVTQTPRHKVTEMGQEVTMRCQPILGHNTVFWYRQTMMQGLELLAYFRNRAPLDDSGMPKDRFSAEMPDATLATLKIQPSEPRDSAVYFCASAPDRGPVGHFGDGTRLSIL.

The chain is built from TRBV19 and TRBJ2-7, with D perhaps TRBD2 (6 bases). V shed 3 bases and J shed 5 bases, with 17 bases lying between them. CDR1 LNHDA and CDR2 SQIVND come from the germline V gene (reference sequence). The CDR3 covers 15 residues. CDR3 sequence: CASSILLATPNEQYF. The CDR3 DNA reads TGTGCCAGTAGTATCCTACTAGCAACCCCAAACGAGCAGTACTTC.

The CDR3 protein is CASSIAGGEAFF. In DNA, the CDR3 is TGTGCCAGTAGTATCGCCGGGGGAGAAGCTTTCTTT. This chain uses TRBV19 with TRBJ1-1; TRBD1 is a possible D gene (5 bases). Germline V lookup: CDR1 LNHDA, CDR2 SQIVND (reference sequence). This CDR3 spans 12 amino acids. V lost 3 bases and J lost 8, with 10 bases in between. Drawing the rest from reference TRBV19 and TRBJ1-1, the complete variable domain is DGGITQSPKYLFRKEGQNVTLSCEQNLNHDAMYWYRQDPGQGLRLIYYSQIVNDFQKGDIAEGYSVSREKKESFPLTVTSAQKNPTAFYLCASSIAGGEAFFGQGTRLTVV.

The rearrangement uses TRBV5-6 and TRBJ1-2; possible D gene TRBD1, 5 bases. V lost 4 bases and J 8 bases, leaving 12 bases between the germline ends. The V gene's germline CDR1 is SGHDT and CDR2 YYEEEE. This CDR3 has 12 residues. In nucleotides, the CDR3 is TGTGCCAGCAGCGGGGGGGACGGAGGCTACACCTTC. Translating it yields CASSGGDGGYTF.

This clone was counted a single time. The V call is TRBV12-5, the J call TRBJ2-6; weak D call: TRBD2 (5 bases). V was trimmed by 3 bases and J by 2 bases, leaving 11 bases between them. From germline, CDR1 is LGHNT and CDR2 FRNRAP. This CDR3 comprises 16 residues. As DNA, the CDR3 is TGTGCTAGTGGTTTTGGAATCGGGGCTGGGGCCAACGTCCTGACTTTC. It codes for CASGFGIGAGANVLTF.

V and J are TRBV7-9 and TRBJ1-2, with D unresolved. The CDR3 length is 15 residues. The ends were cut back, 4 bases at V and 0 bases at J, with 12 bases in the middle. Germline V CDR1 and CDR2: SEHNR, FQNEAQ (reference sequence). The CDR3, as DNA: TGTGCCAGCAGCTCCCTTACCGGGACTAACTATGGCTACACCTTC. Protein: CASSSLTGTNYGYTF. Full variable domain (rest looked up from reference TRBV7-9 and TRBJ1-2): DTGVSQNPRHKITKRGQNVTFRCDPISEHNRLYWYRQTLGQGPEFLTYFQNEAQLEKSRLLSDRFSAERPKGSFSTLEIQRTEQGDSAMYLCASSSLTGTNYGYTFGSGTRLTVV.